The clone carrying this TCR beta chain was seen a single time. The germline V gene encodes CDR1 KGHSH and CDR2 LQKENI. The CDR3 contains 15 residues. With 4 bases removed from V and 3 bases from J, the gap between germline ends came to 16 bases. Using immunoSEQ multiplex PCR, the repertoire was profiled, and TCRdb retains in-frame clones only, with some absent. Of approximately 2.1 million clones in the sample, 90% to 95% are singletons; the top ten hold approximately 0.4%. This sample is drawn from a study of shared clonotypes between healthy human individuals. The chain combines TRBV18 with TRBJ2-7; D may be TRBD2 (5 bases). Material: naive CD4+ T cells from PBMCs. Sample subset: CD45RA+ positively selected. The receptor was isolated from a man aged 18-30 years in good health. Some clones in this sample may be carry-over from other donors' samples. The CDR3 loop is CASSQAVGANYEQYF. As DNA, the CDR3 is TGTGCCAGCTCACAAGCAGTGGGAGCCAACTACGAGCAGTACTTC. Using reference TRBV18 and TRBJ2-7 for the parts outside the CDR3, the full variable domain is NAGVMQNPRHLVRRRGQEARLRCSPMKGHSHVYWYRQLPEEGLKFMVYLQKENIIDESGMPKERFSAEFPKEGPSILRIQQVVRGDSAAYFCASSQAVGANYEQYFGPGTRLTVT.